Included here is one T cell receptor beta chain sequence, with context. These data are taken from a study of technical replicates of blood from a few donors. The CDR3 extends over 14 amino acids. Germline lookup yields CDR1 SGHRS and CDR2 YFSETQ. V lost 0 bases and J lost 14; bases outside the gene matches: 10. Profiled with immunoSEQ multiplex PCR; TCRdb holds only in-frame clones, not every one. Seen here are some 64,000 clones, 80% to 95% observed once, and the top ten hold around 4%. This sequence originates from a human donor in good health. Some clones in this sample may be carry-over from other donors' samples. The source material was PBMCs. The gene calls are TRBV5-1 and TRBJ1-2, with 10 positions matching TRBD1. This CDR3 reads CASSLEGQGGVWTF. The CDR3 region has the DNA TGCGCCAGCAGCTTGGAAGGACAGGGGGGGGTATGGACCTTC. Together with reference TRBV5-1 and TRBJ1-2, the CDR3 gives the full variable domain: KAGVTQTPRYLIKTRGQQVTLSCSPISGHRSVSWYQQTPGQGLQFLFEYFSETQRNKGNFPGRFSGRQFSNSRSEMNVSTLELGDSALYLCASSLEGQGGVWTFGSGTRLTVV.